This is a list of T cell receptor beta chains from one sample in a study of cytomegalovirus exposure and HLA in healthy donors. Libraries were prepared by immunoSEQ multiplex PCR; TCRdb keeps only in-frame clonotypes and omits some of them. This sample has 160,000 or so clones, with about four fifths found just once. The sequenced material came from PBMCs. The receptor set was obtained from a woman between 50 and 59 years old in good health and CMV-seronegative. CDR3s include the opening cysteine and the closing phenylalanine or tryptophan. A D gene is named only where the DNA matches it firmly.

CDR3aa: CASSLAGQRNYGYTF
d_gene: TRBD1
v_gene: TRBV7-9
j_gene: TRBJ1-2

CDR3aa: CASSGNGELFF
d_gene: NA
v_gene: TRBV27
j_gene: TRBJ2-2

CDR3aa: CASSSFTVAGDRNEQFF
d_gene: TRBD2
v_gene: TRBV27
j_gene: TRBJ2-1

CDR3aa: CASSRPKGGGDEQYF
d_gene: NA
v_gene: TRBV7-2
j_gene: TRBJ2-7

CDR3aa: CASSDGEGGGDIQYF
d_gene: NA
v_gene: TRBV6-1
j_gene: TRBJ2-4

CDR3aa: CASSGPMGGGSYNEQFF
d_gene: NA
v_gene: TRBV9
j_gene: TRBJ2-1

CDR3aa: CASSPNTGAGETQYF
d_gene: NA
v_gene: TRBV7-2
j_gene: TRBJ2-5

CDR3aa: CASQTGMETQYF
d_gene: NA
v_gene: TRBV19
j_gene: TRBJ2-5

CDR3aa: CASIQAGTYEQYF
d_gene: NA
v_gene: TRBV28
j_gene: TRBJ2-7

CDR3aa: CASSLGAETYNEQFF
d_gene: NA
v_gene: TRBV7-9
j_gene: TRBJ2-1

CDR3aa: CASSIPRERGNEQFF
d_gene: NA
v_gene: TRBV19
j_gene: TRBJ2-1

CDR3aa: CASTPGQGIETQYF
d_gene: TRBD1
v_gene: TRBV28
j_gene: TRBJ2-5

CDR3aa: CASRDLSGSSYEQYF
d_gene: NA
v_gene: TRBV11-2
j_gene: TRBJ2-7

CDR3aa: CASLDRGPDTIYF
d_gene: TRBD1
v_gene: TRBV19
j_gene: TRBJ1-3

CDR3aa: CASSMGWQETQYF
d_gene: NA
v_gene: TRBV19
j_gene: TRBJ2-5

CDR3aa: CATSRAHNEQFF
d_gene: NA
v_gene: TRBV15
j_gene: TRBJ2-1

CDR3aa: CAASRGMDSNQPQHF
d_gene: NA
v_gene: TRBV10-1
j_gene: TRBJ1-5

CDR3aa: CASSLRGFSTDTQYF
d_gene: NA
v_gene: TRBV7-9
j_gene: TRBJ2-3

CDR3aa: CAISESPPYEQYF
d_gene: NA
v_gene: TRBV10-3
j_gene: NA

CDR3aa: CTSSQVITSWGRNTDTQYF
d_gene: NA
v_gene: TRBV1
j_gene: TRBJ2-3

CDR3aa: CASSFAGRMETQYF
d_gene: TRBD2
v_gene: TRBV7-2
j_gene: TRBJ2-5

CDR3aa: CASRARGGKDEQYF
d_gene: NA
v_gene: TRBV5-6
j_gene: TRBJ2-7

CDR3aa: CASSSTSGGAPDTQYF
d_gene: TRBD2
v_gene: TRBV28
j_gene: TRBJ2-3

CDR3aa: CASSPTGSEQYF
d_gene: NA
v_gene: TRBV6-5
j_gene: TRBJ2-7

CDR3aa: CASSKDPRANTEAFF
d_gene: NA
v_gene: TRBV21-1
j_gene: TRBJ1-1

CDR3aa: CSAQDRGGAYYEQYF
d_gene: TRBD1
v_gene: TRBV29-1
j_gene: TRBJ2-7

CDR3aa: CASSPRGTADEAFF
d_gene: TRBD1
v_gene: TRBV18
j_gene: TRBJ1-1

CDR3aa: CASSGLAGADTQYF
d_gene: TRBD2
v_gene: TRBV18
j_gene: TRBJ2-3